This TCR beta chain came from a study of blood T cell repertoires in COVID-19. About the study: Acute and convalescent COVID-19 specimens originated in the United States, Italy and Spain. Sample material is recorded as cDNA or gDNA derived from T cells, B-cell-depleted T cells, or PBMCs.

CDR1 is SEHNR and CDR2 is FQNEAQ in the germline V gene (reference sequence). The V gene lost 5 bases and the J gene lost 5 bases, with 21 bases spanning the gap. The CDR3 length is 16 residues. Authors' processing steps: Reference gene primers were amplified, and this amplification served to estimate nucleated cell counts. Profiling relied on immunoSEQ multiplex PCR, and the TCRdb table lists in-frame clones only, not all of them. V and J calls and clone size are copied from that table; D and trimming were computed from the DNA. The data contain about 170,000 clones, about 88% of them seen just once; the ten biggest clones take up more than 2%. This clone was observed a handful of times.

The source material was peripheral blood. This TCR was sampled from a man aged 45-60 years who had recovered from COVID-19. This sequence joins TRBV7-9 and TRBJ1-1; tentative D call: TRBD1 (5 bases). The CDR3 DNA reads TGTGCCAGCAGCCCCCCTCGGGGCACCGGGGGGACTGAAGCTTTCTTT. Amino acid sequence: CASSPPRGTGGTEAFF. The full variable domain, rest sourced from reference TRBV7-9 and TRBJ1-1, is DTGVSQNPRHKITKRGQNVTFRCDPISEHNRLYWYRQTLGQGPEFLTYFQNEAQLEKSRLLSDRFSAERPKGSFSTLEIQRTEQGDSAMYLCASSPPRGTGGTEAFFGQGTRLTVV.